This paragraph reports one TCR beta chain. This sample is part of a study of T cell changes during pregnancy in multiple sclerosis. The CDR3 has 13 residues. Trimming took 1 base from V and 3 from J, leaving 7 bases between them. The germline V gene encodes CDR1 SGHDT and CDR2 YYEEEE. TCRdb's table, derived via immunoSEQ multiplex PCR, lists solely in-frame clones and lacks some. Of about 100,000 clones listed, roughly nine tenths are singletons. The sequence derives from a female donor with multiple sclerosis, enrolled in a pregnancy study. The chain employs TRBV5-6 and TRBJ1-2, with a weak D call TRBD1 (5 bases). Sample: peripheral blood, taken after pregnancy. The CDR3 spells CASSLLGDYGYTF. The CDR3 DNA reads TGTGCCAGCAGCTTGTTAGGGGACTATGGCTACACCTTC.